This TCR beta chain originates from a study of cytomegalovirus exposure and HLA in healthy donors. Trimming shortened V by 7 bases and J by 5 bases, and 12 bases separated the two germline ends. CDR3 size: 13 residues. Germline V lookup: CDR1 SGHNT, CDR2 YYREEE (reference sequence). The primer mix had 60 Vbeta and 13 Jbeta primers. Measured with immunoSEQ multiplex PCR; TCRdb has only the in-frame clones, and not every one. Altogether about 120,000 clones are present, about 62% being singletons, with the ten largest covering about 8%. For this clone: Its antigen is still unknown.

Findings and caveats of the study: The investigators catalogued 164 TCR beta chains as cytomegalovirus-associated. Only CMV serostatus was available as immune exposure information.

The source is a middle-aged woman in good health and CMV-seropositive. The sample was PBMCs. The chain combines TRBV5-4 with TRBJ1-4, with D unclear. The CDR3 DNA sequence: TGTGCCAGCTCTCGGGAGACGAATGAAAAACTGTTTTTT. As protein: CASSRETNEKLFF.